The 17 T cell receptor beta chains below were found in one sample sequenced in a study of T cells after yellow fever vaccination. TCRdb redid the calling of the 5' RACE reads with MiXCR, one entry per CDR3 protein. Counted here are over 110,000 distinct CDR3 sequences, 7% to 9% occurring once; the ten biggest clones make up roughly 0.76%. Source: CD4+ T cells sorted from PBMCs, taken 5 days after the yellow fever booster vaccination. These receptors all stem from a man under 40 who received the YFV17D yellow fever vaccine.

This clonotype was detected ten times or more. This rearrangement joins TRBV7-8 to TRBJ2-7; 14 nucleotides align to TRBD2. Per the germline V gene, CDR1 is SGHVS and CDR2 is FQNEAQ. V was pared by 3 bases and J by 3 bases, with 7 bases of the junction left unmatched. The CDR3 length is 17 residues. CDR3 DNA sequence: TGTGCCAGCAGCTTTGGGGGACTAGCGGGAGAAGGCTACGAGCAGTACTTC. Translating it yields CASSFGGLAGEGYEQYF.

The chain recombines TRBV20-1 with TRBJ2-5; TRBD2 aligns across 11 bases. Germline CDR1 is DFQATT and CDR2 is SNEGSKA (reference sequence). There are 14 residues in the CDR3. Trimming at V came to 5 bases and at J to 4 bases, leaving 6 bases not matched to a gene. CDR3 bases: TGCAGTGCTTATATAGCGGGAGGGCGAGAGACCCAGTACTTC. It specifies CSAYIAGGRETQYF.

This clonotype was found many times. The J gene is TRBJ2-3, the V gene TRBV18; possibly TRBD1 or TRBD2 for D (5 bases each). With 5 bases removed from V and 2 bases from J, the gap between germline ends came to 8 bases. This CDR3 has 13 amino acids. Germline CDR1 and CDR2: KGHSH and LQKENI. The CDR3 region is CASSSGTTDTQYF. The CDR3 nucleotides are TGTGCCAGCTCATCCGGGACCACAGATACGCAGTATTTT.

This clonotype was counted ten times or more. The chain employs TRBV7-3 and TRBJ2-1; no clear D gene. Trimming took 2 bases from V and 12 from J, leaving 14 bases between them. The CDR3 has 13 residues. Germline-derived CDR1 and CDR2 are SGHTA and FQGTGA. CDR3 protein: CASSLGTESVQFF. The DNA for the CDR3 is TGTGCCAGCAGCTTAGGTACGGAAAGCGTGCAGTTCTTC.

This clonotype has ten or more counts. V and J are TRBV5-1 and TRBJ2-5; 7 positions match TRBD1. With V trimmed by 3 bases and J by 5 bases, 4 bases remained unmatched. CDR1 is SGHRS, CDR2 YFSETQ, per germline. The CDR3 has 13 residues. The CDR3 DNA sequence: TGCGCCAGCAGCTATGACAGGGTCGAGACCCAGTACTTC. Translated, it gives CASSYDRVETQYF. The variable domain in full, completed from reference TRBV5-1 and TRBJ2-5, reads KAGVTQTPRYLIKTRGQQVTLSCSPISGHRSVSWYQQTPGQGLQFLFEYFSETQRNKGNFPGRFSGRQFSNSRSEMNVSTLELGDSALYLCASSYDRVETQYFGPGTRLLVL.

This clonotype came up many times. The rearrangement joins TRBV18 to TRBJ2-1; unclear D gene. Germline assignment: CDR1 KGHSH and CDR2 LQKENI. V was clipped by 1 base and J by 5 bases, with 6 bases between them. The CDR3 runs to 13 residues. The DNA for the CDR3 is TGTGCCAGCTCACCACTTGCAGACAATGAGCAGTTCTTC. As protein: CASSPLADNEQFF.

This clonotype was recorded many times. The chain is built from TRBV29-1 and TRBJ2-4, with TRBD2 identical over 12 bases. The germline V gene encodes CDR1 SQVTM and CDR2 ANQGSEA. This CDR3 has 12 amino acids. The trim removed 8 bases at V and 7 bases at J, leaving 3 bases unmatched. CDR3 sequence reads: CSSTSGRNIQYF. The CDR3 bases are TGCAGCTCTACTAGCGGGAGGAACATTCAGTACTTC.

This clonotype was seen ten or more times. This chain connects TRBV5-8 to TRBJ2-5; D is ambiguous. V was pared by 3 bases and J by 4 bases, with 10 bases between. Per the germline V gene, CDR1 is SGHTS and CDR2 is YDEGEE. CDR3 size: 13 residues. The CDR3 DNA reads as TGTGCCAGCAGCTCCCGGCAGGCAGAGACCCAGTACTTC. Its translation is CASSSRQAETQYF.

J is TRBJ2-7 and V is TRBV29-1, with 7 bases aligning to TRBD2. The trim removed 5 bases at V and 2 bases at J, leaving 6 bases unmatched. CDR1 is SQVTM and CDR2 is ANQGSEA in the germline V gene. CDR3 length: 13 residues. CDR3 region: CSVLRREPYEQYF. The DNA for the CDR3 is TGCAGCGTTCTCCGGCGGGAGCCCTACGAGCAGTACTTC.

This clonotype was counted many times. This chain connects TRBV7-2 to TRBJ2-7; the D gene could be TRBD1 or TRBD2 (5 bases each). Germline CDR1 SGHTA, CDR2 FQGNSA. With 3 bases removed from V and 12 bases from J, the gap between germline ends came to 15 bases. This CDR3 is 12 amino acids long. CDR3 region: CASSLGRIPGYF. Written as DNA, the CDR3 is TGTGCCAGCAGCTTGGGACGTATCCCAGGGTACTTC.

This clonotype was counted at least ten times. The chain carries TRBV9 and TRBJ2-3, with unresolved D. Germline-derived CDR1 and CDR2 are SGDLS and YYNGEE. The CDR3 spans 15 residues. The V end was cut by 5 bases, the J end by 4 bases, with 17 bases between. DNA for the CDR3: TGTGCCAGCAGTTTGAACGTAGGTGTCGCAGATACGCAGTATTTT. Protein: CASSLNVGVADTQYF.

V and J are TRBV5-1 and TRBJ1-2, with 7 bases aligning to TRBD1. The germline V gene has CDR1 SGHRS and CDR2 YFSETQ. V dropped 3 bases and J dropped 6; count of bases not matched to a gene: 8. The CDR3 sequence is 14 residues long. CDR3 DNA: TGCGCCAGCAGCTCCGGACAGGAATGGGATGGCTACACCTTC. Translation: CASSSGQEWDGYTF.

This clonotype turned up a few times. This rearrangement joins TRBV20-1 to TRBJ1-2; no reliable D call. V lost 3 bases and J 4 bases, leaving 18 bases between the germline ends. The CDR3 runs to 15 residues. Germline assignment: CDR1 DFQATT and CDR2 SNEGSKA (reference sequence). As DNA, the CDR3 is TGCAGTGCTAGTATGGCGTCCTCCGCGGGCTATGGCTACACCTTC. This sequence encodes CSASMASSAGYGYTF.

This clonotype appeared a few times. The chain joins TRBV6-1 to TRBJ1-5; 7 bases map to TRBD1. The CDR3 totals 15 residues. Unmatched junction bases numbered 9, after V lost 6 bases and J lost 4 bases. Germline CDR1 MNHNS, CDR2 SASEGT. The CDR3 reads CASRRGGRVNQPQHF. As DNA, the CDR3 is TGTGCCAGCAGACGAGGGGGCAGAGTGAATCAGCCCCAGCATTTT.

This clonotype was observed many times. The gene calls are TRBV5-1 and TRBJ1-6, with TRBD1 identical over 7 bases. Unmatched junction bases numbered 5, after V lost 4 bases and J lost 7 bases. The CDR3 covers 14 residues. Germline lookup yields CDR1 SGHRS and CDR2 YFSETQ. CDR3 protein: CASSVDRQNSPLHF. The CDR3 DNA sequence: TGCGCCAGCAGCGTGGACAGGCAAAATTCACCCCTCCACTTT.

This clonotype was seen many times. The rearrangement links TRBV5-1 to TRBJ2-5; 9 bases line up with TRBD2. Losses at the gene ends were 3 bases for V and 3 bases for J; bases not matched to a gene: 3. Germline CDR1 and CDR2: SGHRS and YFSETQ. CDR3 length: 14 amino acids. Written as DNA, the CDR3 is TGCGCCAGCAGCTCGCGACTAGCGGAAGAGACCCAGTACTTC. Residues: CASSSRLAEETQYF. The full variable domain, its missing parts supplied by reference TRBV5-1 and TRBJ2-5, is KAGVTQTPRYLIKTRGQQVTLSCSPISGHRSVSWYQQTPGQGLQFLFEYFSETQRNKGNFPGRFSGRQFSNSRSEMNVSTLELGDSALYLCASSSRLAEETQYFGPGTRLLVL.

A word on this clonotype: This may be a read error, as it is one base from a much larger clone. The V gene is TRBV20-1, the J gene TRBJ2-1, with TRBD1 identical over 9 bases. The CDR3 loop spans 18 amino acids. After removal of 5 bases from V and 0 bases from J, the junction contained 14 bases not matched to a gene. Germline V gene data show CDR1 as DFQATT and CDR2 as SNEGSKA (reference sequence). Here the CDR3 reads CSALRDRETHCSYNEQFF. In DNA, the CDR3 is TGCAGTGCTCTACGGGACAGGGAAACTCATTGCTCCTACAATGAGCAGTTCTTC.